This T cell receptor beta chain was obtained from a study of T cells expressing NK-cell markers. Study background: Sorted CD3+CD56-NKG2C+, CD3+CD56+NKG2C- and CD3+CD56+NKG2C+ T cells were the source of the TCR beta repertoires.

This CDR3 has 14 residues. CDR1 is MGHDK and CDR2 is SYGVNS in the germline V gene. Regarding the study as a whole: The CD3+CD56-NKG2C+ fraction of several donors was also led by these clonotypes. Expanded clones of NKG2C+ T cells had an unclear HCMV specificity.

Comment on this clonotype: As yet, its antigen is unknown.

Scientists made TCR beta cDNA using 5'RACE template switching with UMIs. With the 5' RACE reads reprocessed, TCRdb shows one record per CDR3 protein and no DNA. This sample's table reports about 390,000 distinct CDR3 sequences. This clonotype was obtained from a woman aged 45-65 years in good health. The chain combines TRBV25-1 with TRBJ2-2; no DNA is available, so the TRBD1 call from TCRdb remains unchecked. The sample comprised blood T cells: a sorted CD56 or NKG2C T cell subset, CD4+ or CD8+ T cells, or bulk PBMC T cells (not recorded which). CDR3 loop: CASSELGVAGELFF.